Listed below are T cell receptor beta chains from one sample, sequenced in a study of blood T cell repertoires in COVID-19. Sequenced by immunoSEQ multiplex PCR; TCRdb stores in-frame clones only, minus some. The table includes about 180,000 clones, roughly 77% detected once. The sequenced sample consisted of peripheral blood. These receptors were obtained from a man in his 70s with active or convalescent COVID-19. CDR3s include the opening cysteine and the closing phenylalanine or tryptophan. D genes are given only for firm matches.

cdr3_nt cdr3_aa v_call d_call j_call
TGTGCCAGCAGCCGCGGGGTCGGCACTGAAGCTTTCTTT CASSRGVGTEAFF TRBV11-2 - TRBJ1-1
TGTGCCAGCAGCCCGACAGGGACAGACAATCAGCCCCAGCATTTT CASSPTGTDNQPQHF TRBV7-2 TRBD1 TRBJ1-5
TGTGCCAGCATCCAATCGGCTGGAAACACCATATATTTT CASIQSAGNTIYF TRBV28 - TRBJ1-3
TGTGCCATCAGAGGGGATCCAGGTGTTCCCCTCCACTTT CAIRGDPGVPLHF TRBV10-3 - TRBJ1-6
TGTGCCAGCTACAGGGACAGGGTCACAGATACGCAGTATTTT CASYRDRVTDTQYF TRBV2 TRBD1 TRBJ2-3
TGTGCCAGCAGCCAAGAAATTCGGGGAACCTCTTATAGCAATCAGCCCCAGCATTTT CASSQEIRGTSYSNQPQHF TRBV4-2 - TRBJ1-5
TGTGCCAGCAGTAACAGTCTATCGTTCGCAGGGTCTGGAAACACCATATATTTT CASSNSLSFAGSGNTIYF TRBV25-1 - TRBJ1-3
TGTGCCAGCAGCCCGCTACAGGTTAACAATTCACCCCTCCACTTT CASSPLQVNNSPLHF TRBV5-6 - TRBJ1-6
TGTGCCAGCAGCCAAGACAGCTATGGCTACACCTTC CASSQDSYGYTF TRBV11-2 - TRBJ1-2
TGCGCCAGCAGCCAAGAGGCGGGGCCCTTCGTTAATACCAAAAACATTCAGTACTTC CASSQEAGPFVNTKNIQYF TRBV4-1 - TRBJ2-4
TGTGCCTGGAGTACAGGGTTTGGCTACACCTTC CAWSTGFGYTF TRBV30 - TRBJ1-2
TGTGCCAGCAGCCCCACGCGAGATCAGCCCCAGCATTTT CASSPTRDQPQHF TRBV7-2 - TRBJ1-5
TGCAGTGCTAGAGTCTTTGATGGCTACACCTTC CSARVFDGYTF TRBV20-1 - TRBJ1-2
TGTGCCAACAGTTGGTGGGGCCTTCAGCCCCAGCATTTT CANSWWGLQPQHF TRBV24-1 - TRBJ1-5
TGTGCCAGTAGTCAACGGACAGGGGCGGGGGAAAAACTGTTTTTT CASSQRTGAGEKLFF TRBV19 TRBD1 TRBJ1-4